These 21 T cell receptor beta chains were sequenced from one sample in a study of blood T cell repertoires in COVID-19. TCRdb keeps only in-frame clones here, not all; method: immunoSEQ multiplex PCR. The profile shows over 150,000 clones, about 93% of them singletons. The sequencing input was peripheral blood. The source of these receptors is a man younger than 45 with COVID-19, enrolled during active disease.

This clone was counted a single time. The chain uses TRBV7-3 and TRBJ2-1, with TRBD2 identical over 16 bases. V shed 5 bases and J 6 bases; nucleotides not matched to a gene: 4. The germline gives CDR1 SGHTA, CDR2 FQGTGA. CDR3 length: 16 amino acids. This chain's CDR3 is CASSLGTSGGANEQFF. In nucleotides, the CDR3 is TGTGCCAGCAGCCTTGGGACTAGCGGGGGGGCCAATGAGCAGTTCTTC.

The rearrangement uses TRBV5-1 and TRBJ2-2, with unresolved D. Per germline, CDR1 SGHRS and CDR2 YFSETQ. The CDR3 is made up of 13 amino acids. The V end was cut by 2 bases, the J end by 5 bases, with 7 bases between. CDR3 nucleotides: TGCGCCAGCAGCTTATCGGTAACCGGGGAGCTGTTTTTT. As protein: CASSLSVTGELFF.

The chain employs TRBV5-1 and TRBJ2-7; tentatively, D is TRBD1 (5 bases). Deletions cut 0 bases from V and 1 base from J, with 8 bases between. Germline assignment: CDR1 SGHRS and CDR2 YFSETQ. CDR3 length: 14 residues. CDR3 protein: CASSLGAGSYEQYF. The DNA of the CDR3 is TGCGCCAGCAGCTTGGGGGCAGGGTCCTACGAGCAGTACTTC.

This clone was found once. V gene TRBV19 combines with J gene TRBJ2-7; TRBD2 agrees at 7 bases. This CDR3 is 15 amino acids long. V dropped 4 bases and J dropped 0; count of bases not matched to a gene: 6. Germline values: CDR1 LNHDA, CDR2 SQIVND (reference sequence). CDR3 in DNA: TGTGCCAGTAGTACACACAGCGGGAACTCCTACGAGCAGTACTTC. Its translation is CASSTHSGNSYEQYF.

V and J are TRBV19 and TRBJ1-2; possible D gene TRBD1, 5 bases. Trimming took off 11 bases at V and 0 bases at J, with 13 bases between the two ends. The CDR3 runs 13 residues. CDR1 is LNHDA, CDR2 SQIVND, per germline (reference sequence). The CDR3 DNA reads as TGTGCCGGGGGGGACGGTACTAACTATGGCTACACCTTC. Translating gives CAGGDGTNYGYTF.

CDR3 region: CASSHEGGGTEAFF. The CDR3 nucleotides read TGTGCCAGTAGTCACGAGGGAGGGGGCACTGAAGCTTTCTTT. This sequence joins TRBV19 and TRBJ1-1, with D perhaps matching TRBD1 (6 bases). V was cut by 5 bases and J by 4 bases, with 14 bases left in between. CDR3 length: 14 residues. In germline, CDR1 is LNHDA, CDR2 SQIVND (reference sequence).

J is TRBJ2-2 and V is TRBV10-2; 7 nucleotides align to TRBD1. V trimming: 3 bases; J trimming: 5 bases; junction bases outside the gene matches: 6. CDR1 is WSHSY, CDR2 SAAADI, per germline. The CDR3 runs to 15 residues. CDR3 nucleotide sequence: TGCGCCAGCAGTGATCCCGACAGGGAAACCGGGGAGCTGTTTTTT. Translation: CASSDPDRETGELFF.

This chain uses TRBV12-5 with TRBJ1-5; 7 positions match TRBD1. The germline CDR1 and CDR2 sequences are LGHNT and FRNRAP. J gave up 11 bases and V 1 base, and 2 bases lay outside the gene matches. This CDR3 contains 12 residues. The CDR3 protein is CASGLDQGAQHF. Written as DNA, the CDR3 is TGTGCTAGTGGTTTGGACCAGGGGGCCCAGCATTTT.

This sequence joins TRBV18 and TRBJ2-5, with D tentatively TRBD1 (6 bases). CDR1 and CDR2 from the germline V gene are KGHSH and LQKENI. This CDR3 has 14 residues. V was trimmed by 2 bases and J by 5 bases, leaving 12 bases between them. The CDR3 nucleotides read TGTGCCAGCTCACCAAGTAGGGGGACGGAGACCCAGTACTTC. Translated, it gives CASSPSRGTETQYF.

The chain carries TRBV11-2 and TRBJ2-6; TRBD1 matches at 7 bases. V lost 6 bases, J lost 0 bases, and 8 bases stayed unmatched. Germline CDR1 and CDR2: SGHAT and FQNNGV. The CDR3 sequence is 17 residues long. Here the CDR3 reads CASRPRGQSSGANVLTF. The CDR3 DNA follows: TGTGCCAGCAGACCCCGGGGACAGAGCTCTGGGGCCAACGTCCTGACTTTC.

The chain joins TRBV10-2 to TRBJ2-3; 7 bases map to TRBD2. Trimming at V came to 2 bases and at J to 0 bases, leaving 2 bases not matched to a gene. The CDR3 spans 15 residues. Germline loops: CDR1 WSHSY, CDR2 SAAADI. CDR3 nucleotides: TGCGCCAGCAGTGAGCGGGGGGATAGCACAGATACGCAGTATTTT. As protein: CASSERGDSTDTQYF.

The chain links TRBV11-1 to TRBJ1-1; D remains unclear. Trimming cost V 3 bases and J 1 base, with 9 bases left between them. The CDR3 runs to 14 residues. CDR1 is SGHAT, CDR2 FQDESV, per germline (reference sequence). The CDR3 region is CASSFGHQNTEAFF. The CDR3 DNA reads TGTGCCAGCAGCTTTGGGCACCAGAACACTGAAGCTTTCTTT.

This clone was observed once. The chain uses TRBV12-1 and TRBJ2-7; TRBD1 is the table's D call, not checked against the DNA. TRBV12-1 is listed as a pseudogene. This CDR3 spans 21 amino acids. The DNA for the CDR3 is TGTGCCAGCAGCTTTGTGGTTTTTGGGACAGCTAAATTGCTGGATGGGTACGAGCAGTACTTC. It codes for CASSFVVFGTAKLLDGYEQYF.

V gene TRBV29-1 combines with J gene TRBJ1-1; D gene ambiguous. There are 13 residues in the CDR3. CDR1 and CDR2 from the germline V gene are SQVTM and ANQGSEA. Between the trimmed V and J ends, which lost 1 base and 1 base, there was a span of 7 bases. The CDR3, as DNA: TGCAGCGTTGAAGCTAGTAGGAACACTGAAGCTTTCTTT. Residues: CSVEASRNTEAFF.

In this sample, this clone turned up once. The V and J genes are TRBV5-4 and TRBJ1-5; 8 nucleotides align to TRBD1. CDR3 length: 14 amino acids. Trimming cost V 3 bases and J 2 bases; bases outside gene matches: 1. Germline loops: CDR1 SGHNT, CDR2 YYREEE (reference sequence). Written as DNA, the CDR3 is TGTGCCAGCAGCTCGGGACAGGGCAATCAGCCCCAGCATTTT. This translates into CASSSGQGNQPQHF.

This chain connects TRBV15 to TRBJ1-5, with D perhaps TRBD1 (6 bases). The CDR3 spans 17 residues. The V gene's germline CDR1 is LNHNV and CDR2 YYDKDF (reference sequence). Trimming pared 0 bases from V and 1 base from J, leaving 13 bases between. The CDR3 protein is CATSRDLGTKSNQPQHF. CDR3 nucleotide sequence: TGTGCCACCAGCAGAGATTTAGGGACAAAAAGCAATCAGCCCCAGCATTTT.

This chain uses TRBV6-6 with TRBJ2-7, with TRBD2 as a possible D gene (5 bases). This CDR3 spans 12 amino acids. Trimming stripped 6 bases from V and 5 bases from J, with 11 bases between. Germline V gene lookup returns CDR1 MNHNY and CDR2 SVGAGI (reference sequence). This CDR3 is CASSPKGDEQYF. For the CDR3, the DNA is TGTGCCAGCAGCCCAAAGGGAGACGAGCAGTACTTC.

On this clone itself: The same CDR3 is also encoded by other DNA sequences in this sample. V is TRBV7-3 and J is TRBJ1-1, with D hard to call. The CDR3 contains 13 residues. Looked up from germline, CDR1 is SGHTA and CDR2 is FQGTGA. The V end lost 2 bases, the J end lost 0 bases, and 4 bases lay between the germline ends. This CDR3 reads CASSLSVNTEAFF. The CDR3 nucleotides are TGTGCCAGCAGCTTATCAGTGAACACTGAAGCTTTCTTT.

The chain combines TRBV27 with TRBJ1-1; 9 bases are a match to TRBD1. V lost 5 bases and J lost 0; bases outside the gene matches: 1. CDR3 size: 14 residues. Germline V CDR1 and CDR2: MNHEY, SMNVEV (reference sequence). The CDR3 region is CASSTGGMNTEAFF. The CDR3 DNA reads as TGTGCCAGCAGTACAGGGGGCATGAACACTGAAGCTTTCTTT.

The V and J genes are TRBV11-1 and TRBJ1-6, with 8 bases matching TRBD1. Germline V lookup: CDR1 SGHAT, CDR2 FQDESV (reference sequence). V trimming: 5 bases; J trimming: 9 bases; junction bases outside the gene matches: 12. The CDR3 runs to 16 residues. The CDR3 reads CASSASSRGHGSPLHF. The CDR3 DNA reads TGTGCCAGCAGCGCATCAAGCAGGGGGCATGGTTCACCCCTCCACTTT.

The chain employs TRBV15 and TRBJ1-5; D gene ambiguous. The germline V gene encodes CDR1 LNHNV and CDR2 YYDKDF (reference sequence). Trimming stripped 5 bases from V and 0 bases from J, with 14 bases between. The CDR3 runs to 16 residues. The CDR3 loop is CATSPQGGYSNQPQHF. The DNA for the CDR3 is TGTGCCACCAGCCCACAAGGAGGGTATAGCAATCAGCCCCAGCATTTT.